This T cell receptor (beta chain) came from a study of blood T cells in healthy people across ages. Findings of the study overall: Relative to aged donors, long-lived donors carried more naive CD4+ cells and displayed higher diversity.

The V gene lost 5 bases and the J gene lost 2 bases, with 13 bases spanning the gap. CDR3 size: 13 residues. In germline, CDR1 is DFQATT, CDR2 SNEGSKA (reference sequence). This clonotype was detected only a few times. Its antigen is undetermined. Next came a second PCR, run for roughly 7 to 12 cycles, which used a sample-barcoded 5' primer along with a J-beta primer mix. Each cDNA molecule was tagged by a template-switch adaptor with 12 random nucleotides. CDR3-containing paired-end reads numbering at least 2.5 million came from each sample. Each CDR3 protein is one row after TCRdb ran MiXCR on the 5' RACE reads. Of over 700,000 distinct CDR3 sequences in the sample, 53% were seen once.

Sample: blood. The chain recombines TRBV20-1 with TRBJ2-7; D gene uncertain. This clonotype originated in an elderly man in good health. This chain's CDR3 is CSAGTLLPYEQYF. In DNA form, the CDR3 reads TGCAGTGCTGGAACCTTGCTCCCCTACGAGCAGTACTTC.